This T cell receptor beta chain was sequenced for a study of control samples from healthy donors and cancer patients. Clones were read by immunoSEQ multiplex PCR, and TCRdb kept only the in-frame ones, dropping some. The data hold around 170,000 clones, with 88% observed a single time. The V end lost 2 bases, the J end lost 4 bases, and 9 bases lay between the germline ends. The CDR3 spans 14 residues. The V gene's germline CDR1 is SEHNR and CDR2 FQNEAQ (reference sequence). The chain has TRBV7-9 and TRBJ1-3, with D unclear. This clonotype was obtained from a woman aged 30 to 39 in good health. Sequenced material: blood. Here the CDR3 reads CASSLSSSGNTIYF. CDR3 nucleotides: TGTGCCAGCAGCTTAAGTTCATCCGGAAACACCATATATTTT.